The clone carrying this T cell receptor (beta chain) was seen repeatedly, ten times or more. The antigen remains undetermined. The source of the sample is a study of glioma-infiltrating T cells. Study observations and caveats: Above-expected tissue-blood divergence occurred in all gliomas, most in low-grade ones.

The CDR3 has 15 residues. Germline V gene lookup returns CDR1 KGHSH and CDR2 LQKENI. V lost 3 bases and J 0 bases, leaving 11 bases between the germline ends. Amplification of TCR alpha and beta CDR3 regions from RNA used iRepertoire nested multiplex PCR. Tissue mRNA or PBMC total RNA, roughly 85-450 ng, went into one-step reverse transcription and amplification. MiXCR, run by TCRdb on the multiplex PCR reads, gives a single entry per CDR3 protein. The table has more than 95,000 distinct CDR3 sequences, 25% to 35% seen once. The sequenced sample consisted of glioma tissue, nonneoplastic brain tissue, or PBMCs (not recorded which). The TCR sequence derives from a human donor with low-grade glioma or glioblastoma, undergoing nonglioma brain surgery, or in good health (not recorded which). The chain recombines TRBV18 with TRBJ1-1; no reliable D call. The CDR3 loop reads CASSPPDGLNTEAFF. The CDR3 DNA is TGTGCCAGCTCACCCCCGGACGGACTGAACACTGAAGCTTTCTTT.